This is a list of T cell receptor beta chains from one sample in a study of Graves' ophthalmopathy and Graves' hyperthyroidism. TCRdb used MiXCR to reprocess the multiplex PCR reads, holding one entry per CDR3 protein. There are nearly 400,000 distinct CDR3 sequences in the sample; about 16% occur only once, and around 1.5% lies in the top ten. The source material was peripheral blood. The receptors here all came from a young woman with Graves' ophthalmopathy. CDR3s include the opening cysteine and the closing phenylalanine or tryptophan. Fields, in order: J gene, D gene, clone size, V gene, CDR3 DNA, CDR3 protein. The D gene is left open where the match is weak. Where a row states a size, it is once, few, many or the class of an expanded clone; other rows omit it.

j_gene: TRBJ1-2; d_gene: TRBD1; abundance: many; v_gene: TRBV12-3/TRBV12-4; CDR3nt: TGTGCCAGCAGTTTGGGGGACAGGCCCAACTATGGCTACACCTTC; CDR3aa: CASSLGDRPNYGYTF
j_gene: TRBJ1-1; d_gene: .; abundance: few; v_gene: TRBV30; CDR3nt: TGTGCCTGCACCCGGGTCCGAGGGGGTTCGTTCATGAACACTGAAGCTTTCTTT; CDR3aa: CACTRVRGGSFMNTEAFF
j_gene: TRBJ1-5; d_gene: TRBD1; abundance: .; v_gene: TRBV20-1; CDR3nt: TGCAGTGCGGCCTCCGGGGGACAGACTTGGGGTCAGCCCCAGCATTTT; CDR3aa: CSAASGGQTWGQPQHF
j_gene: TRBJ2-5; d_gene: TRBD2; abundance: many; v_gene: TRBV25-1; CDR3nt: TGTGCCAGCAGTGATGCTAGCGGGGTTCAAGAGACCCAGTACTTC; CDR3aa: CASSDASGVQETQYF
j_gene: TRBJ2-7; d_gene: .; abundance: many; v_gene: TRBV6-2/TRBV6-3; CDR3nt: TGTGCCAGCAGCCCCGGACGGGACCTTGGGCAGTACTTC; CDR3aa: CASSPGRDLGQYF
j_gene: TRBJ2-2; d_gene: TRBD1; abundance: few; v_gene: TRBV5-1; CDR3nt: TGCGCCAGCAGCTCAATGAGGGACAGGGGAGGCACCGGGGAGCTGTTTTTT; CDR3aa: CASSSMRDRGGTGELFF
j_gene: TRBJ1-3; d_gene: .; abundance: many; v_gene: TRBV11-2; CDR3nt: TGTGCCAGCAGCTTAAAAGGATCCGCTAAGGTCGGAAACACCATATATTTT; CDR3aa: CASSLKGSAKVGNTIYF
j_gene: TRBJ1-3; d_gene: .; abundance: many; v_gene: TRBV6-2/TRBV6-3; CDR3nt: TGTGCCAGCAGTTACGAAGCCGGCTCTGGAAACACCATATATTTT; CDR3aa: CASSYEAGSGNTIYF
j_gene: TRBJ1-5; d_gene: .; abundance: many; v_gene: TRBV10-3; CDR3nt: TGTGCCATCCAGGACAGTGGGAGCAATCAGCCCCAGCATTTT; CDR3aa: CAIQDSGSNQPQHF
j_gene: TRBJ1-2; d_gene: TRBD1; abundance: .; v_gene: TRBV6-1; CDR3nt: TGTGCCAGCTGCTTCGGGACAGGGGGAACTACTAACTATGGCTACACCTTC; CDR3aa: CASCFGTGGTTNYGYTF
j_gene: TRBJ1-1; d_gene: .; abundance: many; v_gene: TRBV15; CDR3nt: TGTGCCACCAGCAGAGTTGGCAGCGCTGAAGCTTTCTTT; CDR3aa: CATSRVGSAEAFF
j_gene: TRBJ2-5; d_gene: .; abundance: .; v_gene: TRBV5-5; CDR3nt: TGTGCCAGCAGCCCTGTACTTACCAGGGGGACCCAGTACTTC; CDR3aa: CASSPVLTRGTQYF
j_gene: TRBJ1-1; d_gene: TRBD1; abundance: .; v_gene: TRBV12-3/TRBV12-4; CDR3nt: TGTGCCAGCAGTGGATCCAGGGGGGACACTGGAGCTTTCTTT; CDR3aa: CASSGSRGDTGAFF
j_gene: TRBJ1-1; d_gene: .; abundance: few; v_gene: TRBV6-1; CDR3nt: TGTGCCAGCAGTACCGGACAGTTCGCTGAAGCTTTCTTT; CDR3aa: CASSTGQFAEAFF
j_gene: TRBJ2-5; d_gene: .; abundance: .; v_gene: TRBV5-1; CDR3nt: TGCGCCAGCAGCCCACGGGACCCGCGGGAGACCCAGTACTTC; CDR3aa: CASSPRDPRETQYF
j_gene: TRBJ2-5; d_gene: TRBD2; abundance: few; v_gene: TRBV4-2; CDR3nt: TGTGCCAGCAGCCAAGAATTAGCGGGAGGGCGTCGGCAAGAGACCCAGTACTTC; CDR3aa: CASSQELAGGRRQETQYF
j_gene: TRBJ1-3; d_gene: .; abundance: many; v_gene: TRBV12-3/TRBV12-4; CDR3nt: TGTGCCAGCAGTTCACCGGGAACTGGAAACACCATATATTTT; CDR3aa: CASSSPGTGNTIYF
j_gene: TRBJ2-5; d_gene: TRBD2; abundance: many; v_gene: TRBV20-1; CDR3nt: TGCAGTGCGGTGCCGGGACTAGCTCAAGAGACCCAGTACTTC; CDR3aa: CSAVPGLAQETQYF
j_gene: TRBJ1-2; d_gene: TRBD1; abundance: many; v_gene: TRBV7-2; CDR3nt: TGTGCCAGCAGCTTAGGCCCCTTCTTGGGGACAGATTTGAACTATGGCTACACCTTC; CDR3aa: CASSLGPFLGTDLNYGYTF
j_gene: TRBJ1-1; d_gene: .; abundance: many; v_gene: TRBV7-2; CDR3nt: TGTGCCAGCAGCCGTGGTCCCTTGAACACTGAAGCTTTCTTT; CDR3aa: CASSRGPLNTEAFF
j_gene: TRBJ2-5; d_gene: TRBD2; abundance: many; v_gene: TRBV6-2/TRBV6-3; CDR3nt: TGTGCCAGCAGTTGGGGCGGGAGTGGAGAGACCCAGTACTTC; CDR3aa: CASSWGGSGETQYF
j_gene: TRBJ2-5; d_gene: .; abundance: many; v_gene: TRBV28; CDR3nt: TGTGCCAGCAGTAAGACGGGCGCCCTTTTGGAAGAGACCCAGTACTTC; CDR3aa: CASSKTGALLEETQYF
j_gene: TRBJ2-2; d_gene: .; abundance: many; v_gene: TRBV19; CDR3nt: TGTGCCAGTCACCAGGGGGGCACCGGGGAGCTGTTTTTT; CDR3aa: CASHQGGTGELFF
j_gene: TRBJ1-1; d_gene: .; abundance: many; v_gene: TRBV7-2; CDR3nt: TGTGCCAGCAGCTTAGCGCCTTCAGCGAAGCCTGAAGCTTTCTTT; CDR3aa: CASSLAPSAKPEAFF
j_gene: TRBJ1-1; d_gene: .; abundance: many; v_gene: TRBV29-1; CDR3nt: TGCAGCGTTGACAGGGTGGGGACTGAAGCTTTCTTT; CDR3aa: CSVDRVGTEAFF
j_gene: TRBJ2-6; d_gene: .; abundance: .; v_gene: TRBV4-3; CDR3nt: TGCGCCAGCAGCCAAGATCTGCGCTCTGGGGCCAACGTCCTGACTTTC; CDR3aa: CASSQDLRSGANVLTF
j_gene: TRBJ1-6; d_gene: .; abundance: .; v_gene: TRBV6-2/TRBV6-3; CDR3nt: TGTGCCAGCGTTGGGCAAAGCGGCAATAATTCACCCCTCCACTTT; CDR3aa: CASVGQSGNNSPLHF
j_gene: TRBJ2-7; d_gene: TRBD2; abundance: few; v_gene: TRBV12-3/TRBV12-4; CDR3nt: TGTGCCAGCATCTGGGCTAGCGGGGGGTCCTCCTACGAGCAGTACTTC; CDR3aa: CASIWASGGSSYEQYF
j_gene: TRBJ1-1; d_gene: .; abundance: many; v_gene: TRBV12-3/TRBV12-4; CDR3nt: TGTGCCAGCAGTGATCAGCCGGGGAACACTGAAGCTTTCTTT; CDR3aa: CASSDQPGNTEAFF
j_gene: TRBJ2-4; d_gene: TRBD1; abundance: many; v_gene: TRBV12-3/TRBV12-4; CDR3nt: TGTGCCAGCACCCTTCTCCGGGACAGGGGGCGGAACATTCAGTACTTC; CDR3aa: CASTLLRDRGRNIQYF
j_gene: TRBJ1-1; d_gene: .; abundance: .; v_gene: TRBV15; CDR3nt: TGTGCCACCAGCAGAGATCGGAGGGTTACTGAAGCTTTCTTT; CDR3aa: CATSRDRRVTEAFF
j_gene: TRBJ2-7; d_gene: TRBD1; abundance: many; v_gene: TRBV7-8; CDR3nt: TGTGCCAGCAGCTTTCCTACAGGGGGCGAGCAGTACTTC; CDR3aa: CASSFPTGGEQYF
j_gene: TRBJ1-1; d_gene: .; abundance: many; v_gene: TRBV9; CDR3nt: TGTGCCAGCAGCGTAGGGAACAGGATGAACACTGAAGCTTTCTTT; CDR3aa: CASSVGNRMNTEAFF
j_gene: TRBJ2-2; d_gene: TRBD1; abundance: many; v_gene: TRBV9; CDR3nt: TGTGCCAGCAGCGCACTACAGGGGGCAGCTGGGGAGCTGTTTTTT; CDR3aa: CASSALQGAAGELFF
j_gene: TRBJ1-3; d_gene: .; abundance: many; v_gene: TRBV12-3/TRBV12-4; CDR3nt: TGTGCCAGCAGTCCTCGACGGAACTCTGGAAACACCATATATTTT; CDR3aa: CASSPRRNSGNTIYF
j_gene: TRBJ2-5; d_gene: TRBD1; abundance: many; v_gene: TRBV6-2/TRBV6-3; CDR3nt: TGTGCCAGCAGTTTAGGCACAGGGGGCGACGCGAGTGAAGTGACCCAGTACTTC; CDR3aa: CASSLGTGGDASEVTQYF
j_gene: TRBJ1-6; d_gene: TRBD1; abundance: .; v_gene: TRBV12-3/TRBV12-4; CDR3nt: TGTGCCAGCAGTTTACAGGGGGCGGATTCACCCCTCCACTTT; CDR3aa: CASSLQGADSPLHF
j_gene: TRBJ1-1; d_gene: .; abundance: .; v_gene: TRBV28; CDR3nt: TGTGCCAGCAGTTTAGGTCGGAGGGGGTGGGCAGCTTTCTTT; CDR3aa: CASSLGRRGWAAFF
j_gene: TRBJ1-2; d_gene: TRBD1; abundance: many; v_gene: TRBV30; CDR3nt: TGTGCCTTGAGGACGGACAGGGCTAGTGGCTACACCTTC; CDR3aa: CALRTDRASGYTF
j_gene: TRBJ1-2; d_gene: TRBD1; abundance: many; v_gene: TRBV28; CDR3nt: TGTGCCAGCAGTTTAATCCGACAGGGGGCCCGAGCTAACTATGGCTACACCTTC; CDR3aa: CASSLIRQGARANYGYTF
j_gene: TRBJ1-1; d_gene: .; abundance: .; v_gene: TRBV19; CDR3nt: TGTGCCAGCTTCGGGGGAGGTGAAGCTTTCTTT; CDR3aa: CASFGGGEAFF
j_gene: TRBJ2-7; d_gene: .; abundance: .; v_gene: TRBV7-2; CDR3nt: TGTGCCAGCAGCCCGAGTCTGGAGACCTACGAGCAGTACTTC; CDR3aa: CASSPSLETYEQYF
j_gene: TRBJ2-7; d_gene: .; abundance: .; v_gene: TRBV7-8; CDR3nt: TGTGCCAGCAGCTATCGGACGCCAGGACGAGAGCAGTACTTC; CDR3aa: CASSYRTPGREQYF
j_gene: TRBJ1-6; d_gene: .; abundance: many; v_gene: TRBV19; CDR3nt: TGTGCCAGCACTCGGGACACGGTCAATTCACCCCTCCACTTT; CDR3aa: CASTRDTVNSPLHF
j_gene: TRBJ2-7; d_gene: TRBD1; abundance: .; v_gene: TRBV6-2/TRBV6-3; CDR3nt: TGTGCCAGCAGGATTACAGGGGGCGACGAGCAGTACTTC; CDR3aa: CASRITGGDEQYF